The source of this T cell receptor beta chain is a study of T cells after yellow fever vaccination. At the level of the study: When fractions had low cell numbers, they were prepared with SMART-Seq v4 Ultra Low Input. Regarding the study as a whole: In FACS-sorted repertoires, abundant clonotypes from the bulk population could appear as contaminants. The secondary response peaked faster, at day 5 versus 15, but was weaker.

Via MiXCR, TCRdb re-called the 5' RACE reads, giving one row per CDR3 protein. The sample consists of 65,000 to 90,000 distinct CDR3 sequences, 13% of them appearing once. The table lists this clonotype with a few counts. The CDR3 consists of 22 residues. The V and J ends lost 1 base and 0 bases, in that order; junction bases with no gene match: 18. Germline V gene sequence: CDR1 MGHRA, CDR2 YSYEKL. The specimen was CD8+ T cells not binding an NS4B(214-222) dextramer, sorted from PBMCs, collected roughly 20 days after the first yellow fever vaccination. The chain has TRBV4-1 and TRBJ2-2; 9 bases line up with TRBD1. This TCR was recovered from a man between 18 and 29 years old who received the YFV17D yellow fever vaccine. The CDR3 sequence is CASSQGGGTGYFRKANTGELFF. The CDR3 nucleotides are TGCGCCAGCAGCCAAGGTGGAGGGACAGGGTATTTCAGGAAAGCGAACACCGGGGAGCTGTTTTTT.